This T cell receptor beta chain appears in the sequencing data of a study of T cell responses to AZD1222 COVID-19 vaccine. Germline CDR1 reads DFQATT; CDR2 reads SNEGSKA (reference sequence). V dropped 5 bases and J dropped 2 bases, with 22 bases sitting between them. This CDR3 has 16 residues. The method was immunoSEQ multiplex PCR; TCRdb's version includes in-frame clones alone and lacks a portion of them. Of roughly 130,000 clones listed, around 84% were seen once; the top ten hold approximately 12%. Source: peripheral blood, taken on day 0 of AZD1222 vaccination. The gene calls are TRBV20-1 and TRBJ2-7, with D possibly being TRBD2 (7 bases). The TCR originated in an adult in good health. The CDR3 reads CSARGRETGPPYEQYF. CDR3 in DNA: TGCAGTGCTCGTGGGAGGGAGACAGGACCCCCCTACGAGCAGTACTTC.